The 20 T cell receptor beta chains presented below share a single source sample, sequenced in a study of tumor and adjacent non-tumor tissue in lung cancer. Three rounds of nested PCR, following a modified ARM-PCR protocol, produced the TCRbeta library. In TCRdb, the multiplex PCR reads were re-called with MiXCR into one record per CDR3 protein. The sample consists of approximately 79,000 distinct CDR3 sequences, roughly 72% of them appearing once. No cell sorting was done before RNA was extracted from the tissue. Input material: lung tumor tissue. All receptors derive from a woman aged 40 to 50 with non-small cell lung cancer.

A word on this clonotype: Relative to the germline gene, one junction end is altered; a read error may explain this. The chain employs TRBV6-5 and TRBJ2-7; D is unresolved. CDR3 length: 16 residues. In germline, CDR1 is MNHEY, CDR2 SVGAGI. CDR3 DNA: TGTGCCAGCAGCCGGAACAGCAAAGGAAGCTCCTACGAGCAGTATTTC. Its protein product is CASSRNSKGSSYEQYF.

This rearrangement joins TRBV4-1 to TRBJ2-5, with a possible D match to TRBD2 (5 bases). CDR3 length equals 16 residues. Germline V lookup: CDR1 MGHRA, CDR2 YSYEKL. With 9 bases removed from V and 3 bases from J, the gap between germline ends came to 23 bases. CDR3 nucleotide sequence: TGCGCCAGTAGTCAAGATTGGCGGAGGACCAAAGAGACCCAGTACTTC. Translation gives CASSQDWRRTKETQYF.

In the case of this clonotype: A single base separates this from a much larger clone, so it may be a read error. V gene TRBV7-9 combines with J gene TRBJ1-2; TRBD1 matches at 7 bases. Germline CDR1 reads SEHNR; CDR2 reads FQNEAQ (reference sequence). V shed 5 bases, J shed 3 bases, and the junction held 9 bases outside the gene matches. The CDR3 is 15 amino acids. The CDR3: CASSPLTGFYYGYTF. CDR3 nucleotides: TGTGCCAGCAGCCCCCTGACAGGGTTCTACTATGGCTACACCTTC. Full variable domain (missing parts from reference TRBV7-9 and TRBJ1-2): DTGVSQNPRHKITKRGQNVTFRCDPISEHNRLYWYRQTLGQGPEFLTYFQNEAQLEKSRLLSDRFSAERPKGSFSTLEIQRTEQGDSAMYLCASSPLTGFYYGYTFGSGTRLTVV.

Concerning this clonotype: Mismatch with germline at one junction end may stem from a read error. The V call is TRBV10-2, the J call TRBJ1-5, with no clear D. Germline CDR1 reads WSHSY; CDR2 reads SAAADI. The CDR3 contains 13 residues. The CDR3 bases are TGCGCCAACAGTGACGGGAGCAATCAGCCCCAGCATTTT. It yields the protein CANSDGSNQPQHF.

For this clonotype: At one end, the junction sequence differs from germline, possibly due to a read error. The genes are TRBV7-9 and TRBJ2-3; D possibly corresponds to TRBD1 (6 bases). The CDR3 runs to 15 residues. Germline V gene data show CDR1 as SEHNR and CDR2 as FQNEAQ (reference sequence). The CDR3 DNA sequence: TGTGTCAGCAGCTTGGGACACCCTTACACAGATACGCAGTACTTT. It specifies CVSSLGHPYTDTQYF. Together with reference TRBV7-9 and TRBJ2-3, the CDR3 gives the full variable domain: DTGVSQNPRHKITKRGQNVTFRCDPISEHNRLYWYRQTLGQGPEFLTYFQNEAQLEKSRLLSDRFSAERPKGSFSTLEIQRTEQGDSAMYLCVSSLGHPYTDTQYFGPGTRLTVL.

The chain employs TRBV20-1 and TRBJ2-4; possible D gene TRBD2, 6 bases. This CDR3 is built from 16 residues. Per germline, CDR1 DFQATT and CDR2 SNEGSKA (reference sequence). Between the trimmed V and J ends, which lost 7 bases and 4 bases, there was a span of 23 bases. CDR3 loop: CSVPTPRGRIKNIQYF. The DNA of the CDR3 is TGCAGTGTCCCAACCCCCCGGGGGAGGATTAAAAACATTCAGTACTTC.

Regarding this clonotype: One end of the junction varies from germline; a read error may be responsible. The chain combines TRBV11-2 with TRBJ1-5; D unresolved. This CDR3 is built from 13 residues. Germline V gives CDR1 SGHAT, CDR2 FQNNGV. CDR3 nucleotides: TGTGCCAACAGCGACGGCCCCAATCAGTCCCAGCATTTT. As protein: CANSDGPNQSQHF.

Regarding this clonotype: This CDR3 fails to terminate in the conserved phenylalanine or tryptophan, so it likely reflects a read error. DNA of the CDR3: TGTGCCAGCAACGGGAATTCCTACGAGCAGTACTTG. Amino acid sequence: CASNGNSYEQYL. The chain combines TRBV12-3 or TRBV12-4 with TRBJ2-7, with D perhaps matching TRBD2 (5 bases). Trimming pared 7 bases from V and 1 base from J, leaving 8 bases between. This CDR3 region has 12 residues.

The chain has TRBV11-3 and TRBJ2-1, with 9 nucleotides matching TRBD2. Looked up from germline, CDR1 is SGHNT and CDR2 is YENEEA. The CDR3 covers 14 residues. After removal of 1 base from V and 7 bases from J, the junction contained 2 bases not matched to a gene. CDR3 in amino acids: CASSLGGGANEQFF. CDR3 nucleotide sequence: TGTGCCAGCAGCTTAGGCGGGGGGGCTAATGAGCAGTTCTTC.

As for this clonotype: The junction differs from germline at one of its ends, possibly a read error. The rearrangement joins TRBV6-5 to TRBJ1-6; D not resolved. Looked up from germline, CDR1 is MNHEY and CDR2 is SVGAGI. The CDR3 is made up of 16 amino acids. In DNA form, the CDR3 reads TGTGTCAGCATGCCGAGGAACAGCTCCTATAATTCACCCCTCCACTTT. Amino acid sequence: CVSMPRNSSYNSPLHF.

Details on this clonotype: Possible read error: a much larger clone is one base away. This rearrangement joins TRBV30 to TRBJ2-7, with a possible D match to TRBD2 (6 bases). Germline V CDR1 and CDR2: GTSNPN, SVGIG (reference sequence). CDR3 length equals 14 residues. The CDR3 loop is CTWRAPGAPYEQYF. As DNA, the CDR3 is TGTACCTGGAGGGCACCAGGTGCCCCCTACGAGCAGTACTTC.

Comment on this clonotype: A much bigger clone sits one base away, suggesting this may be a read error. This chain joins TRBV6-5 and TRBJ2-3; D call uncertain. Germline assignment: CDR1 MNHEY and CDR2 SVGAGI. The CDR3 has 15 amino acids. CDR3 residues: CASNYSTARTDTQYF. The CDR3 DNA reads TGTGCCAGCAATTACTCGACGGCGCGCACAGATACGCAGTATTTT.

The sample holds many counts of this clonotype. The chain joins TRBV29-1 to TRBJ2-5; weak D call: TRBD1 (6 bases). The CDR3 has 13 residues. Germline V gene data show CDR1 as SQVTM and CDR2 as ANQGSEA. V was trimmed by 3 bases and J by 11 bases, leaving 19 bases between them. The CDR3 region is CSVERWGQEAQYF. The CDR3 region has the DNA TGCAGCGTTGAGCGCTGGGGACAAGAGGCTCAGTACTTC.

Points on this clonotype: Because the CDR3 is missing its conserved closing phenylalanine or tryptophan, this is likely a read error. This chain uses TRBV12-3 or TRBV12-4 with TRBJ2-2; D unresolved. The CDR3 sequence is 13 residues long. This CDR3 is CVSSKQSTGELFH. CDR3 nucleotides: TGTGTCAGCAGCAAACAGTCCACCGGGGAGCTGTTTCAT.

Concerning this clonotype itself: Compared with germline, one end of the junction differs, possibly owing to a read error. The chain uses TRBV6-5 and TRBJ1-3; no reliable D call. The germline V gene has CDR1 MNHEY and CDR2 SVGAGI. The CDR3 runs to 15 residues. CDR3 bases: TGTGTCAGTAGTCAGGACGGCTCCTCTGGAAACGCCATATATTTT. Translating it yields CVSSQDGSSGNAIYF.

In this sample, this clonotype turned up a few times. J is TRBJ1-5 and V is TRBV28; D ambiguous. The CDR3 totals 15 residues. With 2 bases removed from V and 1 base from J, the gap between germline ends came to 9 bases. Per germline, CDR1 MDHEN and CDR2 SYDVKM. The CDR3 protein is CASSLGSASNQPQHF. The CDR3 region has the DNA TGTGCCAGCAGTTTAGGGTCGGCGAGCAATCAGCCCCAGCATTTT.

For this clonotype: A read error may account for a junction end that differs from germline. This rearrangement joins TRBV29-1 to TRBJ2-1, with unresolved D. Germline loops: CDR1 SQVTM, CDR2 ANQGSEA. The CDR3 is 16 amino acids. CDR3 sequence: CSVEDPERRSYKEQFF. CDR3 DNA: TGCAGCGTTGAAGATCCCGAACGCCGCTCATACAAAGAGCAGTTCTTC.

Remarks on this clonotype: Lacking the conserved final phenylalanine or tryptophan, this CDR3 likely reflects a read error. The chain joins TRBV12-3 or TRBV12-4 to TRBJ2-5; TRBD2 agrees at 12 bases. This CDR3 is 17 amino acids long. The J segment lost 0 bases and the V segment lost 4 bases, leaving 6 bases of the junction unmatched. For the CDR3, the DNA is TGTGCCAGCAGTTCCGGGACTAGCGGGCTATACCAAGAGACCCAGTACTCC. This codes for CASSSGTSGLYQETQYS.

Points on this clonotype: The conserved phenylalanine or tryptophan is not found at the CDR3 terminus, so this likely reflects a read error. The DNA is left out, because the CDR3 cannot be placed on it with certainty; the CDR3 is given as TCRdb lists it. CDR3 loop: CASSPSQTGRNSPFHS. The chain employs TRBV4-2 and TRBJ1-6; TRBD1 was called by the table and not checked on the DNA. The CDR3 sequence runs 16 residues, both termini included. Germline CDR1 and CDR2: LGHNA and YNFKEQ.

With regard to this clonotype: At one end, the junction sequence differs from germline, possibly due to a read error. The V and J genes are TRBV6-1 and TRBJ2-7, with 9 bases identical to TRBD1. The CDR3 spans 16 residues. Germline CDR1 MNHNS, CDR2 SASEGT. The DNA of the CDR3 is TGCGCCAGCAGTGATGGGTTGGCACAGGGGGCGAACGAGCAGTACTTC. It translates to CASSDGLAQGANEQYF.